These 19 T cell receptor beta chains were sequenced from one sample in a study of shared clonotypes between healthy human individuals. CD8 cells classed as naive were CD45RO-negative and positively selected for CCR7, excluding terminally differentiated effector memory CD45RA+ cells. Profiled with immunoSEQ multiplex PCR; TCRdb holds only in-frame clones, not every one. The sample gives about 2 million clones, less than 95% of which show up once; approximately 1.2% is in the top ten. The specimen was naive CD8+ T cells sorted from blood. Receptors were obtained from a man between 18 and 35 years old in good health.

The CDR3 bases are TGTGCCAGCTCGAATTTAGCGGGAGGCCACTACGAGCAGTACTTC. Protein product: CASSNLAGGHYEQYF. The chain recombines TRBV19 with TRBJ2-7; 10 bases are shared with TRBD2. The CDR3 totals 15 residues. Trimming cost V 9 bases and J 3 bases; bases outside gene matches: 11. Germline-derived CDR1 and CDR2 are LNHDA and SQIVND (reference sequence).

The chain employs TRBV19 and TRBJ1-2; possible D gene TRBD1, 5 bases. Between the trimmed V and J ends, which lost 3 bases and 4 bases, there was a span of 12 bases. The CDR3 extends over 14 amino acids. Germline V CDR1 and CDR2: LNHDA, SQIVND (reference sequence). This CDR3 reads CASSIPWDVYGYTF. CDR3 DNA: TGTGCCAGTAGTATCCCTTGGGACGTCTATGGCTACACCTTC.

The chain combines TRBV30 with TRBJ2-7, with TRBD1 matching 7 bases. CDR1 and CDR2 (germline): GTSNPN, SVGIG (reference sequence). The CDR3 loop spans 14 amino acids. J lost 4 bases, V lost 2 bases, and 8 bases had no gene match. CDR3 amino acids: CAWSPLKGAYEQYF. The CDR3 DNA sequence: TGTGCCTGGAGTCCTCTTAAGGGGGCGTACGAGCAGTACTTC.

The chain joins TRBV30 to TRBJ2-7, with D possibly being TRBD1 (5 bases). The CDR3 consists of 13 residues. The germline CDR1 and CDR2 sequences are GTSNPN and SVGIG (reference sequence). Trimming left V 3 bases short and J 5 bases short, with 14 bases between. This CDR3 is CAWRTQGLNEQYF. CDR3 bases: TGTGCCTGGAGGACTCAGGGTTTAAACGAGCAGTACTTC.

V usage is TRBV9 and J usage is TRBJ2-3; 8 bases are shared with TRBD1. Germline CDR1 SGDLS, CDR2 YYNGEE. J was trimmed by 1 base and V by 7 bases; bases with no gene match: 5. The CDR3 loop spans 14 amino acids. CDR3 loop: CASGPGGGTDTQYF. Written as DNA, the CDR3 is TGTGCCAGCGGACCAGGGGGCGGCACAGATACGCAGTATTTT.

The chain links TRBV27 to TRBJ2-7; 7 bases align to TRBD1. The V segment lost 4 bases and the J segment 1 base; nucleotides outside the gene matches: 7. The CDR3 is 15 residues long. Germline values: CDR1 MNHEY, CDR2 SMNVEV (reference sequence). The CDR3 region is CASSSLQGLSYEQYF. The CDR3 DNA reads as TGTGCCAGCAGTTCTCTACAGGGGCTTTCCTACGAGCAGTACTTC.

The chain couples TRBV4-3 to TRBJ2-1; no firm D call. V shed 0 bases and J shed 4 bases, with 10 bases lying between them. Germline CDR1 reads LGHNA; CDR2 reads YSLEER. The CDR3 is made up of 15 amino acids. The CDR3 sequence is CASSQDRSLYNEQFF. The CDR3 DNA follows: TGCGCCAGCAGCCAAGACCGATCACTTTACAATGAGCAGTTCTTC.

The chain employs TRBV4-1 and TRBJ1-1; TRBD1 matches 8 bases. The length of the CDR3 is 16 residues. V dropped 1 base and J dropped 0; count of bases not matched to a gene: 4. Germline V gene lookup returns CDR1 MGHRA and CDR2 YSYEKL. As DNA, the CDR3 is TGCGCCAGCAGCCAAGTCTGGACAGGGATGAACACTGAAGCTTTCTTT. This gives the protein CASSQVWTGMNTEAFF.

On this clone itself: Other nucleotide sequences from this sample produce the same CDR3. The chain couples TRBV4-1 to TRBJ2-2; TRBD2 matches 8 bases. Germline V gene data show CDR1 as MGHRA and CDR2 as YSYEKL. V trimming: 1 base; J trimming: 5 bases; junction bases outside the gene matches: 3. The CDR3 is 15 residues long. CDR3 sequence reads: CASSQVTGGTGELFF. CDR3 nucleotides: TGCGCCAGCAGCCAAGTCACGGGGGGGACCGGGGAGCTGTTTTTT.

CDR3 nucleotides: TGCGCCAGCAGTGAGTTGGCCGGACTTAGCAATCAGCCCCAGCATTTT. Amino acid sequence: CASSELAGLSNQPQHF. The chain uses TRBV10-2 and TRBJ1-5; D is undetermined. V lost 1 base and J 0 bases, leaving 10 bases between the germline ends. Germline values: CDR1 WSHSY, CDR2 SAAADI. This CDR3 contains 16 residues.

CDR3 protein: CASSLGPRGGEETQYF. The DNA for the CDR3 is TGTGCCAGCAGCTTAGGACCCCGCGGGGGAGAAGAGACCCAGTACTTC. The J gene is TRBJ2-5, the V gene TRBV7-9; 7 bases match TRBD2. Trimming at V came to 1 base and at J to 3 bases, leaving 8 bases not matched to a gene. Germline CDR1 SEHNR, CDR2 FQNEAQ (reference sequence). CDR3 length: 16 amino acids.

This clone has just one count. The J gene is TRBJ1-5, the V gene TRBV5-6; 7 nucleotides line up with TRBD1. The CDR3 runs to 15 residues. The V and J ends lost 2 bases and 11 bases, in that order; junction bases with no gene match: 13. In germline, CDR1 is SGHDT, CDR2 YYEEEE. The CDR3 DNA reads TGTGCCAGCAGCTTCGGGACAGCCCTTGGGTATTCCCAGCATTTT. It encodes CASSFGTALGYSQHF.

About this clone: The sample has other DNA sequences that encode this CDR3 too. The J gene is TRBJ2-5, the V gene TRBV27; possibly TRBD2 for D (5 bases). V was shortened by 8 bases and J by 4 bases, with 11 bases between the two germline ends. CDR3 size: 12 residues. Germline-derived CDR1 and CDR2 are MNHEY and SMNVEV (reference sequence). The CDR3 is CASSPGGETQYF. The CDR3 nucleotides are TGTGCCAGCTCCCCAGGAGGAGAGACCCAGTACTTC.

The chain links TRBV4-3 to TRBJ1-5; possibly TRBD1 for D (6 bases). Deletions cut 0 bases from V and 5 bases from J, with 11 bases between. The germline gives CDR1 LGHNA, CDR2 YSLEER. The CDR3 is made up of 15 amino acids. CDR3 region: CASSQEWTEDQPQHF. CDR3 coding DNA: TGCGCCAGCAGCCAAGAGTGGACAGAAGATCAGCCCCAGCATTTT.

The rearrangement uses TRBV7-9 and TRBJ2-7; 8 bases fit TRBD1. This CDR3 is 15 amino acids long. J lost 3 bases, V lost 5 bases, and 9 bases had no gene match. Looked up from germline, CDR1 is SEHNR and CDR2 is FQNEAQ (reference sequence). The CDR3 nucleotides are TGTGCCAGCAGCCTCAGCGACAGGGGACACTACGAGCAGTACTTC. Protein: CASSLSDRGHYEQYF.

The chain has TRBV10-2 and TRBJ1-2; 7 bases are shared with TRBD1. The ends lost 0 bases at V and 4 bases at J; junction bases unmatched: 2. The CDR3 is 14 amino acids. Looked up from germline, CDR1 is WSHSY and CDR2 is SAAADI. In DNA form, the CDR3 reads TGCGCCAGCAGTGAGTCACAGGGGTTCTATGGCTACACCTTC. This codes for CASSESQGFYGYTF.

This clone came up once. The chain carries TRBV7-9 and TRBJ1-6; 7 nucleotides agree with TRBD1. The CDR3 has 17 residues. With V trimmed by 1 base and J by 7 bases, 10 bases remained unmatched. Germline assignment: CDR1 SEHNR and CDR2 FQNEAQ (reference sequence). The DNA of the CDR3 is TGTGCCAGCAGCTTAGAATTAAAGGGGGCGGTGAATTCACCCCTCCACTTT. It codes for CASSLELKGAVNSPLHF.

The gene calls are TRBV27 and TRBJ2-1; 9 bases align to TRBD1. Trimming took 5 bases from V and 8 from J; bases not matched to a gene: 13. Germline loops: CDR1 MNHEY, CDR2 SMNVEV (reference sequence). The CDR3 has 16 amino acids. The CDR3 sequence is CASSETGTGKVDEQFF. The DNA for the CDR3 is TGTGCCAGCAGTGAGACCGGGACAGGGAAGGTCGATGAGCAGTTCTTC.

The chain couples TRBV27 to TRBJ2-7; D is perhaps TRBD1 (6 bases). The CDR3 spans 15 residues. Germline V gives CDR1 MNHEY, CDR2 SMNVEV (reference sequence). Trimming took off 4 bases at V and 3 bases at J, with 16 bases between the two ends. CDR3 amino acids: CASSSQGFDGYEQYF. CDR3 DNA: TGTGCCAGCAGTTCTCAGGGGTTTGACGGCTACGAGCAGTACTTC.